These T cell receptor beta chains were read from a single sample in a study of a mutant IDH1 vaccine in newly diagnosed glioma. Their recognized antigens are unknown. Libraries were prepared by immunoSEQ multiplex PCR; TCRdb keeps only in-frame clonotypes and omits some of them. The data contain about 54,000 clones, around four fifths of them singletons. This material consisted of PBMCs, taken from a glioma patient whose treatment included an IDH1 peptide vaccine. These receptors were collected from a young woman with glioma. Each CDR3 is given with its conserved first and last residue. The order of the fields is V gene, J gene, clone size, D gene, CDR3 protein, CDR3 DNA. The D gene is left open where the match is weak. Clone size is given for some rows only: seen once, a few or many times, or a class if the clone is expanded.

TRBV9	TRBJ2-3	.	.	CASSVVSQATDTQYF	TGTGCCAGCAGCGTAGTTTCGCAGGCCACAGATACGCAGTATTTT
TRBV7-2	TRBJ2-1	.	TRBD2	CASSLTSGPYNEQFF	TGTGCCAGCAGCCTGACTAGCGGCCCATACAATGAGCAGTTCTTC
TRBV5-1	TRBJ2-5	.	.	CASSFDGSKRPQYF	TGCGCCAGCAGCTTCGATGGGTCCAAGAGACCCCAGTACTTC
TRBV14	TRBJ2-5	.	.	CASSPGVRGAGRGGETQYF	TGTGCCAGCAGCCCAGGTGTTCGGGGGGCAGGGCGAGGAGGAGAGACCCAGTACTTC
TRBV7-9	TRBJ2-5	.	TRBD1	CASTRDRKQGVARETQYF	TGTGCCAGCACCCGGGACAGAAAACAGGGGGTAGCTCGAGAGACCCAGTACTTC
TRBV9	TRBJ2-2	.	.	CASGGPWTGTSTGELFF	TGTGCCAGCGGGGGGCCTTGGACAGGAACTTCCACCGGGGAGCTGTTTTTT
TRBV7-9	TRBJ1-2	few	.	CASSLSFDNYGYTF	TGTGCCAGCAGCTTATCTTTCGATAACTATGGCTACACCTTC
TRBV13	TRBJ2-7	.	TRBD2	CASLGGTSGSFGEQYF	TGTGCCAGCCTTGGGGGGACTAGCGGGAGTTTCGGGGAGCAGTACTTC
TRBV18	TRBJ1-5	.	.	CASSPKGGRYNQPQHF	TGTGCCAGCTCACCAAAGGGGGGGAGATACAATCAGCCCCAGCATTTT
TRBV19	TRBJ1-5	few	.	CATNGGRNQPQHF	TGTGCCACTAACGGGGGGAGGAATCAGCCCCAGCATTTT
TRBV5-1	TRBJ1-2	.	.	CASSLASQKDYGYTF	TGCGCCAGCAGCTTGGCGTCGCAGAAAGACTATGGCTACACCTTC
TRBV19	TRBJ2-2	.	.	CASSMGARSTGELFF	TGTGCCAGTAGTATGGGGGCCCGAAGCACCGGGGAGCTGTTTTTT
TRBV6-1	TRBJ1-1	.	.	CASSEFEQAEAFF	TGTGCCAGCAGTGAATTTGAACAGGCTGAAGCTTTCTTT
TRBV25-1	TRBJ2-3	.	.	CASIKSAANTDTQYF	TGTGCCAGCATAAAATCAGCGGCCAACACAGATACGCAGTATTTT
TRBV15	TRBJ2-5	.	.	CATSRVGTLQPTQYF	TGTGCCACCAGCAGAGTCGGGACACTCCAGCCGACCCAGTACTTC
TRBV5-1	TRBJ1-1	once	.	CASSFQGTEAFF	TGCGCCAGCAGCTTCCAGGGTACTGAAGCTTTCTTT
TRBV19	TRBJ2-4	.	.	CASSIAMGWSKNIQYF	TGTGCCAGTAGTATTGCCATGGGGTGGTCCAAAAACATTCAGTACTTC
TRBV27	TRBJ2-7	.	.	CASRMSGTYEQYF	TGTGCCAGCAGGATGAGCGGCACCTACGAGCAGTACTTC
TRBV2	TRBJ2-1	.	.	CASSAYNEQFF	TGTGCCAGCAGTGCGTACAATGAGCAGTTCTTC
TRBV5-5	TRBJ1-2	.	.	CASAFQTFNYGYTF	TGTGCCAGCGCTTTTCAGACTTTTAACTATGGCTACACCTTC
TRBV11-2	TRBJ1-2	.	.	CASSFDSGFGYTF	TGTGCCAGCAGCTTTGACAGTGGGTTTGGCTACACCTTC
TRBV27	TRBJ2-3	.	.	CASSLLGLHDSTDTQYF	TGTGCCAGCAGTTTATTAGGACTTCACGATAGCACAGATACGCAGTATTTT
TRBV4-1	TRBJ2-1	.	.	CASSQDWSPTAVNEQFF	TGCGCCAGCAGCCAAGATTGGAGTCCTACTGCGGTCAATGAGCAGTTCTTC
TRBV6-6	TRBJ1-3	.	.	CASSYLTGLSGNTIYF	TGTGCCAGCAGTTACCTCACAGGGCTCTCTGGAAACACCATATATTTT
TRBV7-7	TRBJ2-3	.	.	CASSLGQNSDTQYF	TGTGCTAGCAGCTTAGGACAGAACTCAGATACGCAGTATTTT
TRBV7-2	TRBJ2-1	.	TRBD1	CASSPRDSYNEQFF	TGTGCCAGCAGCCCTAGGGACAGCTACAATGAGCAGTTCTTC